This T cell receptor (beta chain) appears in the sequencing data of a study of CD8+CD57+ T cells in acquired aplastic anemia. As regards this clonotype: Its matching antigen is unknown.

Genomic DNA, the template, was used for profiling of the TCR beta VDJ and CDR3. TCRdb called the reads again in MiXCR, with one record for every CDR3 protein. This sample yields some 150,000 distinct CDR3 sequences, of which 41% are seen a single time; 8.4% belongs to the top ten. Findings and limits, study-wide: The study identified more than 25 CD8+ CDR3 sequences shared by patients and controls.

The receptor was derived from a human donor in good health, serving as a control. The sequenced material came from sorted CD4+, CD8+, or CD8+CD57+ T cells (not recorded which) from PBMCs.

CDR3 sequence (DNA): TGTGCCAGCAGCCCCCATCGGGACAGGCACTCCTACGAGCAGTACTTC. Its protein product is CASSPHRDRHSYEQYF. The chain employs TRBV11-1 and TRBJ2-7; 8 bases fit TRBD1. There are 16 residues in the CDR3. CDR1 and CDR2 from the germline V gene are SGHAT and FQDESV (reference sequence). V lost 5 bases, J lost 0 bases, and 9 bases stayed unmatched.